The present TCR beta chain was sequenced within a study of Tregs in tolerant kidney transplant recipients. Findings and limits, study-wide: Tregs expanded with activated donor B cells seemed most donor-specific.

Here immunoSEQ multiplex PCR was the method, and the copy in TCRdb shows in-frame clones only, minus some. This table has about 240,000 clones, 80% to 85% appearing once. V gave up 0 bases and J gave up 4 bases, with 7 bases separating them. Germline V lookup: CDR1 SGHNT, CDR2 YENEEA. CDR3 length: 13 amino acids. Regarding this clone: Its antigen is currently unknown.

The sequencing input was CD4+ T cells from blood. This receptor was identified in a human donor in good health. The rearrangement joins TRBV11-3 to TRBJ2-7; a weak D match, TRBD2 (5 bases). CDR3 nucleotide sequence: TGTGCCAGCAGCTTAGATGCGGGTTACGAGCAGTACTTC. It encodes CASSLDAGYEQYF.